This T cell receptor beta chain was obtained from a study of T cells in Graves' hyperthyroidism and ophthalmopathy. For the study at large: It was at initial diagnosis, before any treatment, that peripheral blood was collected.

As concerns this clonotype: Antigen: not known.

RNA transcripts yielded amplified TCR beta CDR3 regions. When the TCR CDR3 underwent first-round RT-PCR, the HTBI primer set was used. TCRdb reanalysed the multiplex PCR reads using MiXCR and keeps one entry per CDR3 protein. The sample lists 50,000 to 75,000 distinct CDR3 sequences; just under 50% were seen once. Study findings and constraints: From stable hyperthyroidism, ophthalmopathy was set apart by a 13 V-J model.

V lost 4 bases and J lost 10, with 25 bases in between. The CDR3 is 16 amino acids. Germline CDR1 LNHDA, CDR2 SQIVND (reference sequence). Input material: blood. The J gene is TRBJ1-1, the V gene TRBV19; D is unresolved. This TCR derives from a woman in her twenties or thirties with Graves' ophthalmopathy. The DNA for the CDR3 is TGTGCCAGTAGTACCCCCTACCGGGTGGTGAACACGGGAGCTTTCTTT. Translating it yields CASSTPYRVVNTGAFF.